The next 23 T cell receptor beta chains were all read from a single sample in a study of identical twins. MiXCR, applied by TCRdb to the 5' RACE reads, yields one record per CDR3 protein. The sample lists 500,000 to 650,000 distinct CDR3 sequences; under 25% were seen once. Another study also made use of these data, one on yellow fever vaccine responses in identical twins.

Sequenced: CD4+ T cells sorted from blood. The receptors were gathered from a woman between 18 and 30 years old in good health.

This clonotype was seen a handful of times. V and J are TRBV27 and TRBJ2-3; 12 bases are a match to TRBD1. CDR3 size: 17 residues. Germline CDR1 is MNHEY and CDR2 is SMNVEV (reference sequence). V lost 7 bases, J lost 3 bases, and 11 bases stayed unmatched. CDR3 amino acids: CASKGGQGARWTDTQYF. The CDR3 coding sequence is TGTGCCAGCAAGGGGGGACAGGGGGCGCGTTGGACAGATACGCAGTATTTT.

This clonotype was detected many times. The rearrangement joins TRBV3-1 to TRBJ2-1; maybe TRBD2 (5 bases). The CDR3 is 13 residues long. V lost 0 bases, J lost 15 bases, and 15 bases lay in between. Germline-derived CDR1 and CDR2 are LGHDT and YNNKEL (reference sequence). The CDR3 DNA is TGTGCCAGCAGCCAAGAAACCGGCGGGCCGGGGTTCTTC. It translates to CASSQETGGPGFF.

This clonotype was detected a few times. The chain has TRBV5-1 and TRBJ1-1, with no clear D. Germline CDR1 SGHRS, CDR2 YFSETQ. The CDR3 spans 14 residues. Trimming pared 5 bases from V and 4 bases from J, leaving 15 bases between. The DNA of the CDR3 is TGCGCCAGCAGTCACGCGGACCCTATCACTGAAGCTTTCTTT. This translates into CASSHADPITEAFF.

This clonotype occurred a few times. The chain employs TRBV20-1 and TRBJ2-4; TRBD1 is a possible D gene (5 bases). Germline V gene lookup returns CDR1 DFQATT and CDR2 SNEGSKA (reference sequence). V lost 7 bases to trimming and J lost 0 bases, with 10 bases between them. The CDR3 runs to 13 residues. CDR3: CSVAGQAKNIQYF. CDR3 coding DNA: TGCAGTGTAGCAGGGCAAGCCAAAAACATTCAGTACTTC.

V gene TRBV7-2 combines with J gene TRBJ2-2, with unresolved D. V was trimmed by 2 bases and J by 0 bases, leaving 7 bases between them. Germline CDR1 reads SGHTA; CDR2 reads FQGNSA. The CDR3 runs 15 residues. CDR3 residues: CASSLYPTNTGELFF. In DNA, the CDR3 is TGTGCCAGCAGCTTATACCCTACGAACACCGGGGAGCTGTTTTTT.

V gene TRBV4-1 combines with J gene TRBJ2-1; 7 positions match TRBD2. V shed 1 base and J 6 bases; nucleotides not matched to a gene: 9. Germline V CDR1 and CDR2: MGHRA, YSYEKL. CDR3 length: 16 residues. CDR3 sequence reads: CASSQVTRGTTNEQFF. The CDR3 region has the DNA TGCGCCAGCAGCCAAGTAACCCGCGGGACTACCAATGAGCAGTTCTTC.

In its sample, this clonotype was seen a few times. The chain carries TRBV6-5 and TRBJ1-1; D perhaps matches TRBD1 (6 bases). Trimming removed 0 bases at V and 3 bases at J, with 20 bases between. CDR3 size: 18 residues. The germline V gene has CDR1 MNHEY and CDR2 SVGAGI. DNA of the CDR3: TGTGCCAGCAGTTACTCTTGGGGGGCCCAGATTAGGTACACTGAAGCTTTCTTT. Its translation is CASSYSWGAQIRYTEAFF.

This chain links TRBV12-3 or TRBV12-4 with TRBJ1-3, with D tentatively TRBD1 (6 bases). V lost 3 bases and J lost 7, with 13 bases in between. The CDR3 consists of 14 residues. Here the CDR3 reads CASSLNRGANTIYF. CDR3 bases: TGTGCCAGCAGTTTGAATCGGGGGGCGAACACCATATATTTT.

This clonotype came up a few times. The chain joins TRBV24-1 to TRBJ2-7; tentative D call: TRBD1 (5 bases). Germline-derived CDR1 and CDR2 are KGHDR and SFDVKD. Trimming took 6 bases from V and 2 from J, leaving 10 bases between them. This CDR3 is built from 13 residues. The CDR3 nucleotides are TGTGCCACCAGTCCTGCAGGGACCTACGAGCAGTACGTC. Translation gives CATSPAGTYEQYV.

This rearrangement joins TRBV28 to TRBJ2-7; a weak D match, TRBD1 (7 bases). V lost 0 bases to trimming and J lost 1 base, with 19 bases between them. CDR3 length equals 18 residues. Germline V CDR1 and CDR2: MDHEN, SYDVKM. CDR3 sequence reads: CASSLWGERAGGSYEQYF. The CDR3 coding sequence is TGTGCCAGCAGTTTATGGGGTGAAAGGGCAGGGGGGTCCTACGAGCAGTACTTC.

Only a few counts were recorded for this clonotype. The rearrangement joins TRBV20-1 to TRBJ1-3; D may be TRBD1 (5 bases). Trimming removed 5 bases at V and 2 bases at J, with 10 bases between. The germline V gene encodes CDR1 DFQATT and CDR2 SNEGSKA (reference sequence). The CDR3 has 13 amino acids. CDR3 loop: CSAATVPGNTIYF. The CDR3 nucleotides are TGCAGTGCTGCGACAGTTCCTGGAAACACCATATATTTT.

This clonotype was seen a few times. The chain combines TRBV12-3 or TRBV12-4 with TRBJ2-3; TRBD2 aligns across 10 bases. V was pared by 3 bases and J by 0 bases, with 6 bases of the junction left unmatched. This CDR3 has 17 residues. The CDR3 here is CASSLSSGGLSTDTQYF. The CDR3 nucleotides read TGTGCCAGCAGTTTGTCTAGCGGGGGCCTAAGCACAGATACGCAGTATTTT.

V gene TRBV4-1 combines with J gene TRBJ1-6, with D maybe TRBD1 (5 bases). This CDR3 has 14 residues. Germline V gene sequence: CDR1 MGHRA, CDR2 YSYEKL. V gave up 4 bases and J gave up 7 bases, with 11 bases separating them. The chain's CDR3 is CASSPGHENSPLHF. The CDR3 DNA sequence: TGCGCCAGCAGCCCCGGACATGAAAATTCACCCCTCCACTTT.

The chain recombines TRBV6-1 with TRBJ2-1; D call uncertain. V was cut by 4 bases and J by 0 bases, with 13 bases left in between. In germline, CDR1 is MNHNS, CDR2 SASEGT. The CDR3 has 16 residues. CDR3 residues: CASSAVWASSYNEQFF. The CDR3 bases are TGTGCCAGCAGTGCCGTATGGGCGAGCTCCTACAATGAGCAGTTCTTC.

This clonotype showed up just a few times. The chain couples TRBV19 to TRBJ2-5, with D possibly matching TRBD1 (6 bases). V gave up 4 bases and J gave up 1 base, with 10 bases separating them. The CDR3 sequence is 14 residues long. Germline-derived CDR1 and CDR2 are LNHDA and SQIVND (reference sequence). The CDR3 coding sequence is TGTGCCAGTAGTACGACAGGACCCCAAGAGACCCAGTACTTC. Encoded protein: CASSTTGPQETQYF.

The chain recombines TRBV10-3 with TRBJ2-3, with 13 positions matching TRBD2. J gave up 0 bases and V 6 bases, and 0 bases lay outside the gene matches. The CDR3 sequence is 15 residues long. Germline V CDR1 and CDR2: ENHRY, SYGVKD. Written as DNA, the CDR3 is TGTGCCATCAGGGGACTAGCGGGGAGCACAGATACGCAGTATTTT. Protein sequence: CAIRGLAGSTDTQYF.

There are a few counts of this clonotype. V and J are TRBV20-1 and TRBJ2-3, with a possible D match to TRBD2 (6 bases). The CDR3 is made up of 14 amino acids. V was clipped by 1 base and J by 1 base, with 9 bases between them. The V gene's germline CDR1 is DFQATT and CDR2 SNEGSKA (reference sequence). The CDR3 here is CSARAREGTDTQYF. In DNA, the CDR3 is TGCAGTGCTAGAGCCAGGGAGGGCACAGATACGCAGTATTTT.

This clonotype was observed a single time. The chain is built from TRBV3-1 and TRBJ2-2; the match to TRBD2 covers 8 bases. Per germline, CDR1 LGHDT and CDR2 YNNKEL (reference sequence). The CDR3 contains 16 residues. J lost 5 bases, V lost 4 bases, and 9 bases had no gene match. The CDR3 DNA reads as TGTGCCAGCAGCCGCGGCGCGGGGGGTCCTACCGGGGAGCTGTTTTTT. Translation gives CASSRGAGGPTGELFF.

The rearrangement joins TRBV10-3 to TRBJ2-2; TRBD1 matches 10 bases. The CDR3 sequence is 15 residues long. Germline assignment: CDR1 ENHRY and CDR2 SYGVKD. Unmatched junction bases numbered 7, after V lost 7 bases and J lost 5 bases. The CDR3, as DNA: TGTGCCATCAACCCGGGACAGGGGAGGACCGGGGAGCTGTTTTTT. Encoded protein: CAINPGQGRTGELFF.

V is TRBV20-1 and J is TRBJ2-5, with D possibly TRBD1 on 6 matching bases. The germline V gene encodes CDR1 DFQATT and CDR2 SNEGSKA (reference sequence). V was trimmed by 3 bases and J by 3 bases, leaving 17 bases between them. The CDR3 extends over 15 amino acids. CDR3 bases: TGCAGTGCTAGGCTGGGACACGCGCCCAAAGAGACCCAGTACTTC. This translates into CSARLGHAPKETQYF.

The chain employs TRBV7-9 and TRBJ1-4; D ambiguous. V lost 4 bases to trimming and J lost 7 bases, with 7 bases between them. Germline CDR1 SEHNR, CDR2 FQNEAQ (reference sequence). The CDR3 runs to 12 residues. For the CDR3, the DNA is TGTGCCAGCAGCTCACCGGCTGAAAAACTGTTTTTT. The encoded protein is CASSSPAEKLFF.

This chain connects TRBV29-1 to TRBJ2-2, with D possibly matching TRBD1 (6 bases). The CDR3 is 13 amino acids. CDR1 and CDR2 from the germline V gene are SQVTM and ANQGSEA. V was pared by 6 bases and J by 7 bases, with 15 bases between. CDR3 in amino acids: CSVSGTPFGELFF. In DNA form, the CDR3 reads TGCAGCGTGTCCGGGACACCTTTCGGGGAGCTGTTTTTT.

The J gene is TRBJ2-2, the V gene TRBV6-5; a possible D gene is TRBD2 (5 bases). Germline loops: CDR1 MNHEY, CDR2 SVGAGI. Trimming pared 2 bases from V and 0 bases from J, leaving 16 bases between. CDR3 length: 18 residues. Here the CDR3 DNA reads TGTGCCAGCAGTTACCCCATGGAAGAGCGGCCGAACACCGGGGAGCTGTTTTTT. Translation: CASSYPMEERPNTGELFF.